Reported below is one TCR beta chain. This clone was counted a single time. The clone's antigen remains unknown. Base-call qualities are not available, and no considerably larger clone is one nucleotide away. The sample is drawn from a study of cytomegalovirus exposure and HLA in healthy donors (dated by TCRdb to about 2017). Looking at the study overall: A later analysis indicated that the 120 or so validation repertoires were generated on the platform also employed for the 650 to 850 repertoires of the first cohort. The study aimed to test whether signatures of past pathogen exposure could be identified by cataloging public T cell receptors. A separate validation cohort of more than 100 different subjects was used in addition to the 666-subject first cohort. High-throughput TCR immunosequencing, statistical association of individual TCRs with disease status, and machine learning were combined to predict cytomegalovirus infection status. The investigation overall reported the following: It was suggested by the authors that the approach could potentially be generalized to other disease states and immunological phenotypes. Across donors, most TCR sequences were observed very rarely, whereas some public TCRs were present in many individuals. In a later analysis, TCRs clustered in the first cohort were found to also tend to co-occur in the 120 or so validation repertoires, with approximately 95% of cluster scores above 0. In vitro tests confirmed that three of the cytomegalovirus-associated TCR beta chains recognize cytomegalovirus antigens. The study gave a list of 150 to 200 TCR beta chains associated with cytomegalovirus. Cytomegalovirus status was reported to be diagnosed by the classifier with high specificity and sensitivity in both the original and validation cohorts. All 120 or so repertoires were used to score co-occurrence in the validation cohort in a later analysis, because that analysis had no HLA typing for the cohort.

Library preparation used the immunoSEQ multiplex PCR assay. The authors' analysis ran thus. A statistical classification framework was built for diagnosing cytomegalovirus status from the catalog of TCR beta chain sequences. TCRdb obtained this table from immuneACCESS and retained in-frame rearrangements with V and J assigned. These tables miss some clones; where compared with another copy, unresolved V genes account for less than half of the shortfall, and the remainder is unexplained. The V and J calls and clone size were taken over from that table, and D and trimming were inferred from the DNA. This sample gives 190,000 or so clones in total; 80% to 85% of them show up just once. The top ten clonotypes cover approximately 3% of the sample. The donors were included in the validation cohort of 120 subjects, a group kept apart from the roughly 730-subject first cohort. CDR1 SNHLY and CDR2 FYNNEI were looked up in the germline V gene. The CDR3 runs 15 residues from the cysteine to the phenylalanine. Only CDR3 DNA is held: 45 bases, read in frame from base 1. Compared with germline, V lacks 7 bases and J lacks 5 bases; bases without a gene match: 8.

The sequence was obtained from a woman between 18 and 29 years old in good health and CMV-seropositive. The chain joins TRBV2 to TRBJ2-5, with 12 central nucleotides matching TRBD2. Sequenced sample: PBMCs. The sequenced DNA is TGTGCCAGCACCGGCCTGCTAGCGGGGGGGGAGACCCAGTACTTC. This translates into CASTGLLAGGETQYF.